Listed here are 20 T cell receptor beta chains from one sample, sequenced in a study of read filtering for tumor transcriptome and immune sequencing (dated by TCRdb to the early 2020s). The instrument given in TCRdb is Illumina HiSeq 4000. TCR libraries were built from approximately 400 ng RNA with the Immunoverse kit, using molecular barcoded adaptors covering alpha/delta and beta/gamma chains. TCRdb reworked the public reads: Q25 trimming with fastp, MiXCR clone assembly, productive beta chains retained. Rows with a matching CDR3 protein are joined into one entry that keeps the most common DNA and genes. The sample table shows about 46,000 distinct CDR3 sequences, and 20% are seen once. The biggest ten clones account for less than 45% of the sample. The sequenced sample consisted of a population of CD138-negative cells sorted from bone marrow. Read against the paper, the sample's cell subset or site label means: bone marrow mononuclear cells depleted of CD138+ plasma/myeloma cells by negative magnetic selection. Receptor source: a donor at least 40 years old with multiple myeloma.

V gene TRBV29-1 combines with J gene TRBJ2-1; a weak D match, TRBD1 (6 bases). CDR3 length: 14 amino acids. The V gene lost 8 bases and the J gene lost 1 base, with 15 bases spanning the gap. CDR1 SQVTM and CDR2 ANQGSEA come from the germline V gene. DNA of the CDR3: TGCAGCTTTACCGTGGGGGCGTCCTACAATGAGCAGTTCTTC. It codes for CSFTVGASYNEQFF.

There are many counts of this clonotype. V gene TRBV19 combines with J gene TRBJ1-5, with unresolved D. The CDR3 length is 15 residues. Trimming stripped 6 bases from V and 0 bases from J, with 12 bases between. CDR1 is LNHDA, CDR2 SQIVND, per germline (reference sequence). The CDR3 DNA reads as TGTGCCAGTAGCCAGGACGGCTATAGCAATCAGCCCCAGCATTTT. As protein: CASSQDGYSNQPQHF.

The V gene is TRBV2, the J gene TRBJ2-6, with D tentatively TRBD1 (5 bases). CDR1 and CDR2 from the germline V gene are SNHLY and FYNNEI. The ends were cut back, 8 bases at V and 1 base at J, with 15 bases in the middle. CDR3 length equals 16 residues. The chain's CDR3 is CASCRPPGSGANVLTF. The CDR3 DNA reads as TGTGCCAGCTGCCGACCCCCAGGGTCTGGGGCCAACGTCCTGACTTTC.

A single count supports this clonotype. This rearrangement joins TRBV19 to TRBJ2-2; unclear D gene. Looked up from germline, CDR1 is LNHDA and CDR2 is SQIVND (reference sequence). The CDR3 consists of 15 residues. Deletions cut 3 bases from V and 4 bases from J, with 12 bases between. The CDR3 loop reads CASSMAQPATGELFF. CDR3 DNA: TGTGCCAGTAGTATGGCGCAGCCTGCCACCGGGGAGCTGTTTTTT.

Notes on this clonotype: This could be a read error, since a much larger clone is one nucleotide away. The CDR3 coding sequence is TGTGCCAGCAGCTTTGTTAGCGGCAGCACAGCTACGCAGTATTTT. Its protein is CASSFVSGSTATQYF. J is TRBJ2-3 and V is TRBV7-2, with a possible D match to TRBD2 (6 bases). This CDR3 contains 15 residues. Germline CDR1 reads SGHTA; CDR2 reads FQGNSA.

In its sample, this clonotype was seen many times. The chain employs TRBV7-2 and TRBJ2-7; 8 nucleotides agree with TRBD2. Unmatched junction bases numbered 4, after V lost 6 bases and J lost 0 bases. This CDR3 contains 14 residues. CDR1 is SGHTA, CDR2 FQGNSA, per germline. CDR3: CASRTSGSSYEQYF. The CDR3 DNA follows: TGTGCCAGCAGGACCAGCGGGAGCTCCTACGAGCAGTACTTC.

This clonotype was found many times. DNA for the CDR3: TGTGCCAGCAGTTTATCAGGCGGGAGGGGCACAGATACGCAGTATTTT. Its protein is CASSLSGGRGTDTQYF. The chain is built from TRBV27 and TRBJ2-3; 9 bases fit TRBD2. After removal of 0 bases from V and 1 base from J, the junction contained 2 bases not matched to a gene. The germline gives CDR1 MNHEY, CDR2 SMNVEV (reference sequence). CDR3 length: 16 residues.

The count of this clonotype is one. This sequence may be a read error, since a much larger clone differs from it by one base. The J gene is TRBJ2-3, the V gene TRBV27; maybe TRBD1 (5 bases). This CDR3 spans 13 amino acids. CDR1 is MNHEY, CDR2 SMNVEV, per germline (reference sequence). The CDR3 DNA sequence: TGTGCCAGCAGTTTTCTAACCACAGGTACGCAGTATTTT. Residues: CASSFLTTGTQYF.

This clonotype was counted at least ten times. This chain joins TRBV29-1 and TRBJ2-3; 13 nucleotides align to TRBD2. This CDR3 comprises 17 residues. Germline CDR1 is SQVTM and CDR2 is ANQGSEA. The trim removed 4 bases at V and 4 bases at J, leaving 11 bases unmatched. For the CDR3, the DNA is TGCAGCGTTGGGGCTCTACTAGCGGGAGGGCCGCCAGATACGCAGTATTTT. Translating gives CSVGALLAGGPPDTQYF.

This clonotype is classed as medium-sized (0.01 to 0.1%). The chain carries TRBV29-1 and TRBJ2-3; perhaps D is TRBD1 or TRBD2 (5 bases each). This CDR3 region has 16 residues. Germline assignment: CDR1 SQVTM and CDR2 ANQGSEA. V gave up 1 base and J gave up 0 bases, with 14 bases separating them. The CDR3 is CSVEVDSGSSTDTQYF. The CDR3, as DNA: TGCAGCGTTGAAGTAGACAGCGGAAGTAGCACAGATACGCAGTATTTT.

Ten or more counts support this clonotype. The chain has TRBV5-1 and TRBJ2-1; 13 bases align to TRBD2. The CDR3 is 15 amino acids. Per germline, CDR1 SGHRS and CDR2 YFSETQ. V gave up 5 bases and J gave up 4 bases; unmatched junction bases: 3. The CDR3 loop is CASSGTSGVYNEQFF. The CDR3 DNA follows: TGCGCCAGCAGTGGGACTAGCGGGGTTTACAATGAGCAGTTCTTC.

This clonotype has only a few counts. This rearrangement joins TRBV29-1 to TRBJ2-7; D unresolved. The CDR3 extends over 12 amino acids. Trimming stripped 4 bases from V and 3 bases from J, with 10 bases between. Germline lookup yields CDR1 SQVTM and CDR2 ANQGSEA. The DNA for the CDR3 is TGCAGCGTTGGAGACCATAACTACGAGCAGTACTTC. Protein: CSVGDHNYEQYF.

Notes on this clonotype: Sequence at one end of the junction differs from germline and may be a read error. The chain links TRBV2 to TRBJ1-1; 9 nucleotides agree with TRBD1. CDR1 is SNHLY and CDR2 is FYNNEI in the germline V gene. The CDR3 consists of 15 residues. This chain's CDR3 is CVSSAWDREWTEAFF. Here the CDR3 DNA reads TGTGTCAGCAGCGCCTGGGACAGGGAATGGACTGAAGCTTTCTTT.

This clonotype was counted at least ten times. The rearrangement joins TRBV28 to TRBJ2-7; D assignment may be TRBD1 or TRBD2 (6 bases each). The CDR3 covers 12 residues. Germline CDR1 is MDHEN and CDR2 is SYDVKM. The V end lost 10 bases, the J end lost 4 bases, and 14 bases lay between the germline ends. The chain's CDR3 is CATKGGRYEQYF. The CDR3 DNA is TGTGCCACCAAAGGGGGGAGGTACGAGCAGTACTTC.

Regarding this clonotype: Being one base from a much bigger clone, this may be a read error. Here the CDR3 omits its conserved ending phenylalanine or tryptophan, so a read error is the likely source. V is TRBV18 and J is TRBJ1-1; TRBD1 matches 7 bases. Germline-derived CDR1 and CDR2 are KGHSH and LQKENI. This CDR3 spans 15 amino acids. J gave up 2 bases and V 1 base, and 4 bases lay outside the gene matches. The CDR3 loop is CASSPRTGSNTEAFL. As DNA, the CDR3 is TGTGCCAGCTCACCACGGACAGGAAGTAACACTGAAGCTTTCCTT.

This clonotype was observed many times. This chain links TRBV29-1 with TRBJ2-6; D unresolved. The CDR3 runs to 14 residues. The ends were cut back, 5 bases at V and 4 bases at J, with 12 bases in the middle. CDR1 SQVTM and CDR2 ANQGSEA come from the germline V gene. The DNA of the CDR3 is TGCAGCGTTTTAGCTCAACACGGGGCCAACGTCCTGACTTTC. Translating gives CSVLAQHGANVLTF.

As regards this clonotype: Germline and junction disagree at one end, which may indicate a read error. This rearrangement joins TRBV2 to TRBJ2-1, with D perhaps TRBD2 (5 bases). CDR3 size: 16 residues. CDR1 is SNHLY, CDR2 FYNNEI, per germline. The CDR3 loop is CASSERASYSYNEQSF. The CDR3 region has the DNA TGTGCCAGCAGTGAAAGGGCTAGCTACTCCTACAATGAGCAGTCCTTC.

This chain links TRBV4-1 with TRBJ1-5, with unresolved D. V lost 4 bases to trimming and J lost 0 bases, with 7 bases between them. The CDR3 extends over 14 amino acids. Germline loops: CDR1 MGHRA, CDR2 YSYEKL. The CDR3 spells CASSPGFSNQPQHF. In DNA form, the CDR3 reads TGCGCCAGCAGCCCCGGATTTAGCAATCAGCCCCAGCATTTT.

In regard to this clonotype: With a far larger clone one base away, a read error is the likely cause. The conserved phenylalanine or tryptophan normally closing the CDR3 is absent here, so this likely arose from a read error. The gene calls are TRBV6-1 and TRBJ2-7; D is unclear. V gave up 6 bases and J gave up 1 base, with 10 bases separating them. CDR3 length equals 13 residues. Looked up from germline, CDR1 is MNHNS and CDR2 is SASEGT. The chain's CDR3 is CASSTDQSYEQYS. The CDR3 DNA sequence: TGTGCCAGCAGCACGGACCAATCCTACGAGCAGTACTCC.

This clonotype was recorded at least ten times. This sequence joins TRBV12-3 or TRBV12-4 and TRBJ2-1, with 11 bases identical to TRBD2. The CDR3 runs 16 residues. Germline trimming cut 3 bases from V and 2 bases from J; bases unmatched to any gene: 3. The CDR3 DNA sequence: TGTGCCAGCAGTTTTAGCGGGGGGGGGCCCTACAATGAGCAGTTCTTC. It specifies CASSFSGGGPYNEQFF.